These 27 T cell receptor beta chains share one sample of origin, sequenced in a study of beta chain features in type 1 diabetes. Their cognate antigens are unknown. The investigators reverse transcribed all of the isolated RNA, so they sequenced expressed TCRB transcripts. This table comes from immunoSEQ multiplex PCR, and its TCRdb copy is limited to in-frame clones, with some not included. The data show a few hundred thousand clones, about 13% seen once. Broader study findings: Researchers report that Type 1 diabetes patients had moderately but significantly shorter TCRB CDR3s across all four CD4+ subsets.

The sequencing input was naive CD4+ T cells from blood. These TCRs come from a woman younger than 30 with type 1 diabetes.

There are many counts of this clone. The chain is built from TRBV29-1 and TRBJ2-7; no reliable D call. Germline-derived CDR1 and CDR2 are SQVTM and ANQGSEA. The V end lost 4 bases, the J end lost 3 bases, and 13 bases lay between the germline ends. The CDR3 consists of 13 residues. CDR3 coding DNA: TGCAGCGTTGGCCGAAGACTGGACTACGAGCAGTACTTC. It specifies CSVGRRLDYEQYF.

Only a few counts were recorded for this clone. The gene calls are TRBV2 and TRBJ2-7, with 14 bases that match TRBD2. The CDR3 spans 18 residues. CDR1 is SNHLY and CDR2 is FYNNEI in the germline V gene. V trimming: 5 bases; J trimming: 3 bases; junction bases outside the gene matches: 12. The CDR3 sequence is CASSSGTSGGPKLYEQYF. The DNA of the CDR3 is TGTGCCAGCAGTTCCGGGACTAGCGGGGGCCCAAAGCTCTACGAGCAGTACTTC.

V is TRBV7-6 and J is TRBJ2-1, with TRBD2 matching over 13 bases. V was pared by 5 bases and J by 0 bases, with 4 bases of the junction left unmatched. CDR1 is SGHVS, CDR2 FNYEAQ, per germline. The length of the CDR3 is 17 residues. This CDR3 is CASSTRTSGSSYNEQFF. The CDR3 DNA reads TGTGCCAGCAGCACCCGGACTAGCGGGAGCTCCTACAATGAGCAGTTCTTC. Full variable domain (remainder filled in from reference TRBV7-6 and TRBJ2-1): GAGVSQSPRYKVTKRGQDVALRCDPISGHVSLYWYRQALGQGPEFLTYFNYEAQQDKSGLPNDRFSAERPEGSISTLTIQRTEQRDSAMYRCASSTRTSGSSYNEQFFGPGTRLTVL.

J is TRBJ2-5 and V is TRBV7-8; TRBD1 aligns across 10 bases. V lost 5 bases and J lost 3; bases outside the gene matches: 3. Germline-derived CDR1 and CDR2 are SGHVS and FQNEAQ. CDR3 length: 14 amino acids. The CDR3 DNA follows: TGTGCCAGCAGCACCGGGACAGGGGAAGAGACCCAGTACTTC. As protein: CASSTGTGEETQYF.

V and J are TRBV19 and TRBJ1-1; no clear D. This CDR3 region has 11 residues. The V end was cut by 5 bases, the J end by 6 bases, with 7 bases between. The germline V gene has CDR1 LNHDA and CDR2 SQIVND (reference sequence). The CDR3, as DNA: TGTGCCAGTAGTTTTCTCGCTGAAGCTTTCTTT. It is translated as CASSFLAEAFF.

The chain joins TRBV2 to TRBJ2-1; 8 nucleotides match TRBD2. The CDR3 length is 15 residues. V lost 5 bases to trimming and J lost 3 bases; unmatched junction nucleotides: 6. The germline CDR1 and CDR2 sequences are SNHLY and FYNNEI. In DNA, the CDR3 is TGTGCCAGCAGTTTCACTAGCGGAAACTACAATGAGCAGTTCTTC. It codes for CASSFTSGNYNEQFF. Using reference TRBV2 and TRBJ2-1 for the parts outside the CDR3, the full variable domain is EPEVTQTPSHQVTQMGQEVILRCVPISNHLYFYWYRQILGQKVEFLVSFYNNEISEKSEIFDDQFSVERPDGSNFTLKIRSTKLEDSAMYFCASSFTSGNYNEQFFGPGTRLTVL.

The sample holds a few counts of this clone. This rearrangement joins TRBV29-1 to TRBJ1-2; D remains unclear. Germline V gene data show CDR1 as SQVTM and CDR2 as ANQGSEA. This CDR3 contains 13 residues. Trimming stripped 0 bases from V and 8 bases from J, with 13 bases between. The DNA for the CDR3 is TGCAGCGTTGAAGATCAAGCGACTCGGGGCTACACCTTC. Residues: CSVEDQATRGYTF.

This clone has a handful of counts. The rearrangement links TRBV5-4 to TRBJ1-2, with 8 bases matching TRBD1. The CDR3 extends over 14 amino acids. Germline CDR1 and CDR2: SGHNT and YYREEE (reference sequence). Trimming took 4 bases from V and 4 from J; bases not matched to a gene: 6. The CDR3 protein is CASSRTGPLYGYTF. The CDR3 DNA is TGTGCCAGCAGCCGGACAGGGCCCCTCTATGGCTACACCTTC.

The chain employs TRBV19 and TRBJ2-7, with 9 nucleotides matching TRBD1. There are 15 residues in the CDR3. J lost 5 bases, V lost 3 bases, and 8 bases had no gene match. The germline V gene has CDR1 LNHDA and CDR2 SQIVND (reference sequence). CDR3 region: CASSMFGQGSHEQYF. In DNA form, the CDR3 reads TGTGCCAGTAGTATGTTCGGACAGGGGTCCCACGAGCAGTACTTC.

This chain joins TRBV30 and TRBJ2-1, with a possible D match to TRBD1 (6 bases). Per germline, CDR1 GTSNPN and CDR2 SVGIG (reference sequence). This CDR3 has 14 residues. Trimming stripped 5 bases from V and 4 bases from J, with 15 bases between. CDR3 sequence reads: CAWSDTGNYNEQFF. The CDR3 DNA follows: TGTGCCTGGTCGGACACAGGGAATTACAATGAGCAGTTCTTC.

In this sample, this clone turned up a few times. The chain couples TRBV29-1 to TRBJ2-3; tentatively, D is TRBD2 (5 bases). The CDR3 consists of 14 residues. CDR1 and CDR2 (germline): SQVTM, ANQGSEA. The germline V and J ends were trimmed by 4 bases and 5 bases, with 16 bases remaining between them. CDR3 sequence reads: CSVAERGRGDTQYF. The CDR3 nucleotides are TGCAGCGTTGCAGAAAGAGGCCGGGGAGATACGCAGTATTTT.

CDR3 protein: CASSLLAGETQYF. In DNA form, the CDR3 reads TGTGCCAGCAGCCTACTAGCGGGAGAGACCCAGTACTTC. The rearrangement links TRBV5-6 to TRBJ2-5; 9 bases are shared with TRBD2. This CDR3 spans 13 amino acids. Germline CDR1 reads SGHDT; CDR2 reads YYEEEE. Unmatched junction bases numbered 2, after V lost 4 bases and J lost 4 bases.

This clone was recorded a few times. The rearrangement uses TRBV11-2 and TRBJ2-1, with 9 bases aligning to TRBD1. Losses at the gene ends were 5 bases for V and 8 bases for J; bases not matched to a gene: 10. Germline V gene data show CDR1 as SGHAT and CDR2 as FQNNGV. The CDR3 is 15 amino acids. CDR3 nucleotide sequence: TGTGCCAGCAGCATGGGACAGGGCGGCTGGGATGAGCAGTTCTTC. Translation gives CASSMGQGGWDEQFF.

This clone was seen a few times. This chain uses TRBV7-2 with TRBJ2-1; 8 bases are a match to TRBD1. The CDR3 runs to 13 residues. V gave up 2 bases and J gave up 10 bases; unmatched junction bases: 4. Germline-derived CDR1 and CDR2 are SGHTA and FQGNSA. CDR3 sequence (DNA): TGTGCCAGCAGCTTACAGGACAGGGAAGAGCAGTTCTTC. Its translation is CASSLQDREEQFF. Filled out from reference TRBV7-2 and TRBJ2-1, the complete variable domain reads GAGVSQSPSNKVTEKGKDVELRCDPISGHTALYWYRQSLGQGLEFLIYFQGNSAPDKSGLPSDRFSAERTGGSVSTLTIQRTQQEDSAVYLCASSLQDREEQFFGPGTRLTVL.

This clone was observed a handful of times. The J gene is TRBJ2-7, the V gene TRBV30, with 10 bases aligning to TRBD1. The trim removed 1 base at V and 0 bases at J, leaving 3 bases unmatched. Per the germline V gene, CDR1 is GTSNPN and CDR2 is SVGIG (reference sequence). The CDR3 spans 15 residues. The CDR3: CAWSGGQGISYEQYF. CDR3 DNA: TGTGCCTGGAGTGGGGGACAGGGGATCTCCTACGAGCAGTACTTC.

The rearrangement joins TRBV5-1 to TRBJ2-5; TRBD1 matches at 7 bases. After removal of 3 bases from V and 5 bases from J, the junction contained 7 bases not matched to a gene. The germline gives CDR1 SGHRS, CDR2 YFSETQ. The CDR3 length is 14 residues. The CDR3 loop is CASSSTRQGETQYF. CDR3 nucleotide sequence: TGCGCCAGCAGCTCAACTCGACAGGGCGAGACCCAGTACTTC.

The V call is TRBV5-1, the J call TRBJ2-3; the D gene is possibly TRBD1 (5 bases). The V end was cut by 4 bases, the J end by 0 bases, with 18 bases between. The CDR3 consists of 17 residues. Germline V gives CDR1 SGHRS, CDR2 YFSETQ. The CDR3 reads CASSTYRTISSTDTQYF. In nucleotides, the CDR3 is TGCGCCAGCAGCACCTACAGGACAATTTCTAGCACAGATACGCAGTATTTT.

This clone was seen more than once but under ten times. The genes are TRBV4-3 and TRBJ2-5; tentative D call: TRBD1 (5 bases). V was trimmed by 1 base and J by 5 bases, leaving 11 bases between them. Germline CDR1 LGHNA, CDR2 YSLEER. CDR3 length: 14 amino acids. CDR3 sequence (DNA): TGCGCCAGCAGCCAAGTAGGGGTTGGGGAGACCCAGTACTTC. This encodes CASSQVGVGETQYF.

CDR3 residues: CASSQLLRGSAYEQYV. CDR3 sequence (DNA): TGCGCCAGCAGCCAGCTCCTTCGTGGGAGCGCCTACGAGCAGTACGTC. The V gene is TRBV4-1, the J gene TRBJ2-7, with a possible D match to TRBD2 (5 bases). The CDR3 is 16 amino acids. Trimming left V 3 bases short and J 2 bases short, with 17 bases between. CDR1 is MGHRA, CDR2 YSYEKL, per germline.

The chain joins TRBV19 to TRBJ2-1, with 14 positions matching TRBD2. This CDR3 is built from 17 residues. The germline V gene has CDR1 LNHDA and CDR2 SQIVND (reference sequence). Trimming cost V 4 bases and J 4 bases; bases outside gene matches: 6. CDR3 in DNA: TGTGCCAGTAGTACCCGGACTAGCGGGAGGTGGTACAATGAGCAGTTCTTC. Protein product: CASSTRTSGRWYNEQFF.

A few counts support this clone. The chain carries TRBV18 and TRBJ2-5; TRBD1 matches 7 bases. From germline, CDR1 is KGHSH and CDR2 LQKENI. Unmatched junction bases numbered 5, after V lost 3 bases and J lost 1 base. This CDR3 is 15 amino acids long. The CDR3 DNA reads TGTGCCAGCTCACCTGGCTGGGACAGCCAAGAGACCCAGTACTTC. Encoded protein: CASSPGWDSQETQYF. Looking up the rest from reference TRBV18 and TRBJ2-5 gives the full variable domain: NAGVMQNPRHLVRRRGQEARLRCSPMKGHSHVYWYRQLPEEGLKFMVYLQKENIIDESGMPKERFSAEFPKEGPSILRIQQVVRGDSAAYFCASSPGWDSQETQYFGPGTRLLVL.

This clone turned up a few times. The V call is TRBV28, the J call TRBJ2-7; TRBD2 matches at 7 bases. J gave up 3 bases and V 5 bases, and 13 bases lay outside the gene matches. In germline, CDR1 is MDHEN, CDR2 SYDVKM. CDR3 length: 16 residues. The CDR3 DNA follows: TGTGCCAGCAGTCCCCCCCAAGCGGGATCGAGCTACGAGCAGTACTTC. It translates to CASSPPQAGSSYEQYF.

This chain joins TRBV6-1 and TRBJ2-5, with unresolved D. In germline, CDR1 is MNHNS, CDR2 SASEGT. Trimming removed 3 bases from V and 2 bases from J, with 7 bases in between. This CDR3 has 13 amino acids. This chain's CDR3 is CASSDGQQETQYF. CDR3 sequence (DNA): TGTGCCAGCAGTGATGGGCAGCAAGAGACCCAGTACTTC.

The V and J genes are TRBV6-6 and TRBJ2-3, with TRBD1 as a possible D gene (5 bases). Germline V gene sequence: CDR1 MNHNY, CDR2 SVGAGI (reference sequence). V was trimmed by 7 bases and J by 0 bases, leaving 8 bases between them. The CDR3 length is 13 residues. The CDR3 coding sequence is TGTGCCAGCACAGGGTTTAGCACAGATACGCAGTATTTT. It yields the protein CASTGFSTDTQYF.

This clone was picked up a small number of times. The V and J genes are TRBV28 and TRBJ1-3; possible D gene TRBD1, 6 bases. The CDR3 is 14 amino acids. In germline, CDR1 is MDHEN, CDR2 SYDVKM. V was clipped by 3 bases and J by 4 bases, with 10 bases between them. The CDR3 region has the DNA TGTGCCAGCAGTTTCGTGGGGGCGGGAAACACCATATATTTT. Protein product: CASSFVGAGNTIYF. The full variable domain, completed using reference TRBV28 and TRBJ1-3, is DVKVTQSSRYLVKRTGEKVFLECVQDMDHENMFWYRQDPGLGLRLIYFSYDVKMKEKGDIPEGYSVSREKKERFSLILESASTNQTSMYLCASSFVGAGNTIYFGEGSWLTVV.

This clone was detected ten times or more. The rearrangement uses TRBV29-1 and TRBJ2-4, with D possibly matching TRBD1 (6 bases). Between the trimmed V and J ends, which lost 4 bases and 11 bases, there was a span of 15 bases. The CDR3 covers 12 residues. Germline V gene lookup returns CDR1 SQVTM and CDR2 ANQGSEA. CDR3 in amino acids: CSVGGRGAVQYF. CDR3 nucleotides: TGCAGCGTTGGAGGCAGGGGAGCCGTTCAGTACTTC.

The CDR3 DNA reads as TGTGCCAGTAGGGGACAGGGAGCCTACGAGCAGTACTTC. Translation: CASRGQGAYEQYF. The chain links TRBV19 to TRBJ2-7, with 9 bases identical to TRBD1. Per the germline V gene, CDR1 is LNHDA and CDR2 is SQIVND (reference sequence). The CDR3 is made up of 13 amino acids. V was clipped by 6 bases and J by 2 bases; unmatched bases: 2.